In this sample, the clone carrying this T cell receptor (beta chain) turned up many times. The data derive from a study of blood T cell repertoires in COVID-19. Germline V gene data show CDR1 as SGHRS and CDR2 as YFSETQ. This CDR3 is 16 amino acids long. Trimming cost V 3 bases and J 6 bases; bases outside gene matches: 9. Profiling relied on immunoSEQ multiplex PCR, and the TCRdb table lists in-frame clones only, not all of them. Here the sample spans about 62,000 clones, 85% to 90% being singletons. Patients from Seattle were sampled longitudinally, starting during active infection. The sequence came from a woman aged 60 to 75 with COVID-19, enrolled during active disease. Sample: peripheral blood. The chain uses TRBV5-1 and TRBJ2-3; 11 nucleotides match TRBD2. CDR3 loop: CASSYSGRAPGDTQYF. CDR3 bases: TGCGCCAGCAGCTATAGCGGGAGGGCCCCTGGGGATACGCAGTATTTT.